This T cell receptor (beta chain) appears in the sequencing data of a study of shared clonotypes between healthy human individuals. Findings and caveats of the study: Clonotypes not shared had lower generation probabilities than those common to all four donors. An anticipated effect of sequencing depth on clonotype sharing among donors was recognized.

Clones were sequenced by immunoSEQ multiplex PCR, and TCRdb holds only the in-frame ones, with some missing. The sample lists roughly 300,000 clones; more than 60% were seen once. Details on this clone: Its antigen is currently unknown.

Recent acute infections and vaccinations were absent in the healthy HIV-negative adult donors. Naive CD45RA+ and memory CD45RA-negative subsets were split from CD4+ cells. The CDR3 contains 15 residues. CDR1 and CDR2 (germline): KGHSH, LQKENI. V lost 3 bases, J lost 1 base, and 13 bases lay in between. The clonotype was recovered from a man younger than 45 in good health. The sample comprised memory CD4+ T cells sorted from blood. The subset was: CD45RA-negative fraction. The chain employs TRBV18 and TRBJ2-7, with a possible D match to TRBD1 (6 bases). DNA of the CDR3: TGTGCCAGCTCACCGAAAGACAGGCCATCCTACGAGCAGTACTTC. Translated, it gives CASSPKDRPSYEQYF.